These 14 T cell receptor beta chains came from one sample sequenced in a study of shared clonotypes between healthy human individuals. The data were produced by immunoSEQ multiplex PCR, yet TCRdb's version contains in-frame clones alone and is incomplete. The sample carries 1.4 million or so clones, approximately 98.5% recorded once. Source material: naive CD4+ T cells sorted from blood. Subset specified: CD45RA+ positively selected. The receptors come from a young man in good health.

CDR3 DNA: TGTGCCAGCAGTTTCCCTGCGGGAGGGAACATTCAGTACTTC. This gives the protein CASSFPAGGNIQYF. The chain links TRBV28 to TRBJ2-4; TRBD2 matches 9 bases. V lost 3 bases to trimming and J lost 7 bases; unmatched junction nucleotides: 4. CDR1 is MDHEN and CDR2 is SYDVKM in the germline V gene. This CDR3 has 14 residues.

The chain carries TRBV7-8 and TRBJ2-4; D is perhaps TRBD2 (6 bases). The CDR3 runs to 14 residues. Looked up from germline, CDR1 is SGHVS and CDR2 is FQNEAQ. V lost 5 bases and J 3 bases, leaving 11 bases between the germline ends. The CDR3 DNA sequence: TGTGCCAGCAGCCGCGGGGCTAGCAAAAACATTCAGTACTTC. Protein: CASSRGASKNIQYF.

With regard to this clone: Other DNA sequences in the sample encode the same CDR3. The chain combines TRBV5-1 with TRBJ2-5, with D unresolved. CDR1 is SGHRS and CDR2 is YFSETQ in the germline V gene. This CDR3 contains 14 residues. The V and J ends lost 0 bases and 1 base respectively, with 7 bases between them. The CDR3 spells CASSLVGVQETQYF. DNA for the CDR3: TGCGCCAGCAGCTTGGTGGGCGTCCAAGAGACCCAGTACTTC.

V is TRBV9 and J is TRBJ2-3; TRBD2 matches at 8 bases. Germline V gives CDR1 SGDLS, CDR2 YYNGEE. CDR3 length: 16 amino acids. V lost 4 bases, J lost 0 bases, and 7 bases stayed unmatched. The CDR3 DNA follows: TGTGCCAGCAGCACTTTAGCGGGACCTAGCACAGATACGCAGTATTTT. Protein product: CASSTLAGPSTDTQYF.

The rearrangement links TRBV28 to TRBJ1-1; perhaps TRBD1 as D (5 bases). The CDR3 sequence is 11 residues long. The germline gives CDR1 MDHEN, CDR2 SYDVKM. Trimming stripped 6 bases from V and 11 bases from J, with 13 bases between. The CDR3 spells CASSRGTFAFF. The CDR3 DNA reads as TGTGCCAGCAGCCGAGGGACTTTCGCTTTCTTT.

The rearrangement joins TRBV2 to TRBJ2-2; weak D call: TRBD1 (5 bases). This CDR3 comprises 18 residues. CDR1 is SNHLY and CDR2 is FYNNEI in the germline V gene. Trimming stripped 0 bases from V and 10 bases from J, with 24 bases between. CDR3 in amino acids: CASSEALFRTMGFKELFF. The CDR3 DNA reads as TGTGCCAGCAGTGAAGCGCTTTTTAGGACAATGGGGTTCAAGGAGCTGTTTTTT.

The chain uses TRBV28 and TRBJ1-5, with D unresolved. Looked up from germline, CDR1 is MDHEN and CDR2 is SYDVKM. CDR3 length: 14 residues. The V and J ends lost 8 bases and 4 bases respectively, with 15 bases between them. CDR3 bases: TGTGCCAGCGGGTACGTCGGGGTGAATCAGCCCCAGCATTTT. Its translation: CASGYVGVNQPQHF.

The CDR3, as DNA: TGTGCCAGCTCACCACGGCGAGGGTCGGATGGAAACACCATATATTTT. Its protein product is CASSPRRGSDGNTIYF. The chain uses TRBV18 and TRBJ1-3, with no clear D. V was shortened by 1 base and J by 3 bases, with 13 bases between the two germline ends. The CDR3 has 16 residues. Germline lookup yields CDR1 KGHSH and CDR2 LQKENI.

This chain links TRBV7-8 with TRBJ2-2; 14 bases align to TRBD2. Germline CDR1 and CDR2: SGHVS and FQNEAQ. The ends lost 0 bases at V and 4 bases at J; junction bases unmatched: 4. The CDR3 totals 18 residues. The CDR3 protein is CASSLARLAGGPTGELFF. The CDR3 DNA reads TGTGCCAGCAGCTTAGCTCGACTAGCGGGAGGGCCCACCGGGGAGCTGTTTTTT. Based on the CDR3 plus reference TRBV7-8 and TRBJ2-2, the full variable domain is GAGVSQSPRYKVAKRGQDVALRCDPISGHVSLFWYQQALGQGPEFLTYFQNEAQLDKSGLPSDRFFAERPEGSVSTLKIQRTQQEDSAVYLCASSLARLAGGPTGELFFGEGSRLTVL.

In DNA, the CDR3 is TGTGCCAGCAGTTTATCGGGCAACAGGATCCTCTACGAGCAGTACTTC. This sequence encodes CASSLSGNRILYEQYF. The rearrangement joins TRBV27 to TRBJ2-7; tentatively, D is TRBD1 (5 bases). The CDR3 is 16 residues long. CDR1 is MNHEY, CDR2 SMNVEV, per germline (reference sequence). Trimming removed 0 bases at V and 3 bases at J, with 15 bases between.

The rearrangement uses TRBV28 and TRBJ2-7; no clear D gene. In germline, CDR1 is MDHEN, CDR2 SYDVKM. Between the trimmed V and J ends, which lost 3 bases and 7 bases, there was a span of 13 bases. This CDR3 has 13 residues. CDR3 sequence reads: CASSFNGLGEQYF. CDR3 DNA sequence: TGTGCCAGCAGTTTCAACGGGCTGGGAGAGCAGTACTTC.

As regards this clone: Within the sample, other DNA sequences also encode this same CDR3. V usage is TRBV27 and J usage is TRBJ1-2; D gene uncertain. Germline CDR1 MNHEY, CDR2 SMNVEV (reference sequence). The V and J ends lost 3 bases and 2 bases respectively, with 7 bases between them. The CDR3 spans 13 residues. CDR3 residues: CASSLEGNYGYTF. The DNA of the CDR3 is TGTGCCAGCAGTTTGGAGGGAAACTATGGCTACACCTTC.

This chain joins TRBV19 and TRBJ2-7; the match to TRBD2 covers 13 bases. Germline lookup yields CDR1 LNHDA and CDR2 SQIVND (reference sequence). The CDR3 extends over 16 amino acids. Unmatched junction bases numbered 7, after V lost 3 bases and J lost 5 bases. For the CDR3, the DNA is TGTGCCAGTAGTATCTACCGGACTAGCGGGAGCAACGAGCAGTACTTC. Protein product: CASSIYRTSGSNEQYF. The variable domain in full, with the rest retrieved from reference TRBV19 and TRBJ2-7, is DGGITQSPKYLFRKEGQNVTLSCEQNLNHDAMYWYRQDPGQGLRLIYYSQIVNDFQKGDIAEGYSVSREKKESFPLTVTSAQKNPTAFYLCASSIYRTSGSNEQYFGPGTRLTVT.

CDR3 sequence reads: CASSTTGRREPQYF. CDR3 DNA: TGTGCCAGCAGTACTACAGGACGGCGGGAGCCGCAGTACTTC. This chain uses TRBV2 with TRBJ2-7; 7 bases are a match to TRBD2. Germline values: CDR1 SNHLY, CDR2 FYNNEI. The CDR3 length is 14 residues. V lost 5 bases, J lost 9 bases, and 13 bases stayed unmatched.